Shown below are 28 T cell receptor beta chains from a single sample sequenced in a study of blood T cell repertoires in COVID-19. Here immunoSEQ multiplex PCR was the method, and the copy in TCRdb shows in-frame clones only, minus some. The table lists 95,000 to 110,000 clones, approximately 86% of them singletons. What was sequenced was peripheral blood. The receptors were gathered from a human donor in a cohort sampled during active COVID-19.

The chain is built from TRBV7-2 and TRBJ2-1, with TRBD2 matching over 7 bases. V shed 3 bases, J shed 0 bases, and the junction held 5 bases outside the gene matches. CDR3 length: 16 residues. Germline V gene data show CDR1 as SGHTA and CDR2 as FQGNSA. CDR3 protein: CASSFAGVLSYNEQFF. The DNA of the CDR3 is TGTGCCAGCAGCTTTGCGGGAGTCCTCTCCTACAATGAGCAGTTCTTC.

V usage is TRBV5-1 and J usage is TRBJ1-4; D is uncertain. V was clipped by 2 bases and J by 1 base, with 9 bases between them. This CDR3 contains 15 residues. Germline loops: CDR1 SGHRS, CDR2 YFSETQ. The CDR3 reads CASSLNLRTNEKLFF. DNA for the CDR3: TGCGCCAGCAGCTTAAACTTGAGAACTAATGAAAAACTGTTTTTT.

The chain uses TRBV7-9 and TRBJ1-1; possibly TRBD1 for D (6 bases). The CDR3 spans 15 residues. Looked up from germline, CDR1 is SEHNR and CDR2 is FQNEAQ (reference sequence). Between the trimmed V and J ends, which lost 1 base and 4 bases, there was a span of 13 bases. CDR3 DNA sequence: TGTGCCAGCAGCTTAGAACAGGGTACCAGCACTGAAGCTTTCTTT. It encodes CASSLEQGTSTEAFF.

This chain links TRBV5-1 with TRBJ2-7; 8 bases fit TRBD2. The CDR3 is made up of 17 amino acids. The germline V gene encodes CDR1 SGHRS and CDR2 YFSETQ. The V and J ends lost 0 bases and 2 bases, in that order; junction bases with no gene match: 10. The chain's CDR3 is CASSLGGASGLPYEQYF. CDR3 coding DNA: TGCGCCAGCAGCTTGGGAGGGGCTAGCGGGCTCCCCTACGAGCAGTACTTC.

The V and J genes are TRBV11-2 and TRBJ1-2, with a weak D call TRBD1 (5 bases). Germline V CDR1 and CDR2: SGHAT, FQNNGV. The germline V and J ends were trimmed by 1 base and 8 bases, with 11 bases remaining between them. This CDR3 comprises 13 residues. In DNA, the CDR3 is TGTGCCAGCAGCTTAGCAGGGATCGAGGGCTACACCTTC. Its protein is CASSLAGIEGYTF.

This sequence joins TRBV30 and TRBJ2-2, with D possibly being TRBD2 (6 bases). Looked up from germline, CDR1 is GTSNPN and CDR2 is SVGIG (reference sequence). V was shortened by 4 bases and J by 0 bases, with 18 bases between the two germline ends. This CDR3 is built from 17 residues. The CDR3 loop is CAWNPKAGTSNTGELFF. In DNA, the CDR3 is TGTGCCTGGAATCCAAAAGCCGGGACTTCGAACACCGGGGAGCTGTTTTTT. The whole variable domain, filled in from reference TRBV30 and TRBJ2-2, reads SQTIHQWPATLVQPVGSPLSLECTVEGTSNPNLYWYRQAAGRGLQLLFYSVGIGQISSEVPQNLSASRPQDRQFILSSKKLLLSDSGFYLCAWNPKAGTSNTGELFFGEGSRLTVL.

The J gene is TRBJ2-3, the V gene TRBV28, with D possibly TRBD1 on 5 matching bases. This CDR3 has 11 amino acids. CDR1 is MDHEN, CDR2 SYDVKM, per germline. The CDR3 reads CATQWGDTQYF. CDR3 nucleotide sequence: TGTGCGACCCAATGGGGCGATACGCAGTATTTT.

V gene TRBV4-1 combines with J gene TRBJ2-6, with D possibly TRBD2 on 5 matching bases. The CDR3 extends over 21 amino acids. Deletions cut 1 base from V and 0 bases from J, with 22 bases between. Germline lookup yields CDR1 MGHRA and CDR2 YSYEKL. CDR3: CASSQAEFRGVRRSGANVLTF. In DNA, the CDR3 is TGCGCCAGCAGCCAAGCGGAATTTCGGGGAGTCCGTCGCTCTGGGGCCAACGTCCTGACTTTC.

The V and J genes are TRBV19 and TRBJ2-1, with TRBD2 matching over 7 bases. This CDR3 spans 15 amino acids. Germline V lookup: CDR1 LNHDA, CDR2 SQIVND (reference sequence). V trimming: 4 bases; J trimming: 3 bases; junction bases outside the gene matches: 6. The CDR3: CASSKAGDIYNEQFF. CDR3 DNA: TGTGCCAGTAGTAAGGCGGGGGATATCTACAATGAGCAGTTCTTC.

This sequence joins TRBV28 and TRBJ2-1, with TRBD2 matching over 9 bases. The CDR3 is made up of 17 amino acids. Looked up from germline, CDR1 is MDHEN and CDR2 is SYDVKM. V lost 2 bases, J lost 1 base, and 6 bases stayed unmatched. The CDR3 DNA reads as TGTGCCAGCAGTTTAATGTGGACTAGCGCATCCTACAATGAGCAGTTCTTC. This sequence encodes CASSLMWTSASYNEQFF.

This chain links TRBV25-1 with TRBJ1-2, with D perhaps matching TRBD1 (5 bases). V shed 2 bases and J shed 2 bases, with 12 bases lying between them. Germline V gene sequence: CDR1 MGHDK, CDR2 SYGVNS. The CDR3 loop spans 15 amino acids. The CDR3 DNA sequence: TGTGCCAGCAGTGAACAGCGGGGGTCGAACTATGGCTACACCTTC. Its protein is CASSEQRGSNYGYTF.

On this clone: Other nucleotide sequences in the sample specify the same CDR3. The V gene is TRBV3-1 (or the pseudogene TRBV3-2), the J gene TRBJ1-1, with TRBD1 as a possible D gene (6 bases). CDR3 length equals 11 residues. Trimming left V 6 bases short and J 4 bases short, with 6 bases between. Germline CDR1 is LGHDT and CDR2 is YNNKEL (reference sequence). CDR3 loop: CASRGGTEAFF. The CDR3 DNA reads TGTGCCAGCAGAGGGGGCACTGAAGCTTTCTTT.

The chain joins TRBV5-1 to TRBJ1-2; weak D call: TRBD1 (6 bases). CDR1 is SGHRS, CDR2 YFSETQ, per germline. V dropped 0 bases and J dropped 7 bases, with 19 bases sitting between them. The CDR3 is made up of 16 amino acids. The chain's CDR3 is CASSLGGYRAGAGYTF. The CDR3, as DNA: TGCGCCAGCAGCTTGGGAGGTTACAGGGCCGGGGCTGGCTACACCTTC.

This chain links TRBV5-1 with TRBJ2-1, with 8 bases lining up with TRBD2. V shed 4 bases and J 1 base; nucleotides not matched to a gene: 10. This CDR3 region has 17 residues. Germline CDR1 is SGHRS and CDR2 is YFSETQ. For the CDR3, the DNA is TGCGCCAGCAGCCTCGGGCTAGCGGGCGTTTCCTACAATGAGCAGTTCTTC. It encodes CASSLGLAGVSYNEQFF.

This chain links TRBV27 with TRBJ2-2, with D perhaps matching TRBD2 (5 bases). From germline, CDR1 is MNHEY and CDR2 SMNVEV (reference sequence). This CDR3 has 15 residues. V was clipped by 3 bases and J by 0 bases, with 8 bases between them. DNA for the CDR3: TGTGCCAGCAGTTTCCGGAGGACGAACACCGGGGAGCTGTTTTTT. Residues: CASSFRRTNTGELFF.

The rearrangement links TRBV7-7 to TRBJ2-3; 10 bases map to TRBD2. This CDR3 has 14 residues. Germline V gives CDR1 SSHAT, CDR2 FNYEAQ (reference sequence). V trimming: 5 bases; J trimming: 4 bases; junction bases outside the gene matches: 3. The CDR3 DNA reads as TGTGCCAGCAGCCGGGGACTAGCGTCAGATACGCAGTATTTT. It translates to CASSRGLASDTQYF.

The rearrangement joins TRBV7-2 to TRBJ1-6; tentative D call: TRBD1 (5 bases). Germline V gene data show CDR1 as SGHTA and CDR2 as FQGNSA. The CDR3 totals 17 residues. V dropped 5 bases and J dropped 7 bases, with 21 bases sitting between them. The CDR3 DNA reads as TGTGCCAGCAGCCCGAGACAGATTCTTTCGACAAATTCACCCCTCCACTTT. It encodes CASSPRQILSTNSPLHF.

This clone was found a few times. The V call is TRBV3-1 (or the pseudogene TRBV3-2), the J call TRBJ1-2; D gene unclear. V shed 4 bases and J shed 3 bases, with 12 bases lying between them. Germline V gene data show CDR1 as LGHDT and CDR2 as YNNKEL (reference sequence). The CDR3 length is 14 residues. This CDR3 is CASSRPEEDYGYTF. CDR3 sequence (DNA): TGTGCCAGCAGCCGCCCGGAAGAGGACTATGGCTACACCTTC.

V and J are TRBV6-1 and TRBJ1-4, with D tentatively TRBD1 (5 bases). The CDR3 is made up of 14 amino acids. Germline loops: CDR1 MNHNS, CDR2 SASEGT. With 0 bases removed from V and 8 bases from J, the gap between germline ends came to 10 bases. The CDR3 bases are TGTGCCAGCAGTGAAGCGTCAGGGCAGGAAAAACTGTTTTTT. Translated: CASSEASGQEKLFF.

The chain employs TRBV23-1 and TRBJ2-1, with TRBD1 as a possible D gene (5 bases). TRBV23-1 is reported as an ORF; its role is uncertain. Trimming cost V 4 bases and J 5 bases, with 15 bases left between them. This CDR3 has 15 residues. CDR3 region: CASSPDSRINNEQFF. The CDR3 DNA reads TGCGCCAGCAGTCCTGACAGCAGAATAAACAATGAGCAGTTCTTC.

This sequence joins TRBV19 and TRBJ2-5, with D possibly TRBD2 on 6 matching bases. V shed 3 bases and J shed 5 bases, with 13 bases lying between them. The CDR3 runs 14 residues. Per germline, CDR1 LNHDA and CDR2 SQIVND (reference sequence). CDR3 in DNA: TGTGCCAGTAGTATCGGAGGGTTAGTCGAGACCCAGTACTTC. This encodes CASSIGGLVETQYF.

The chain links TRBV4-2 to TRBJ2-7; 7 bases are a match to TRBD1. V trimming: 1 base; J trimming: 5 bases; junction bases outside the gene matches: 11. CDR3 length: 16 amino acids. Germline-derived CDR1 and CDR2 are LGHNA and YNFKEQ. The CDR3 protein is CASSQARGQGVDEQYF. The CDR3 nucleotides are TGTGCCAGCAGCCAAGCAAGGGGCCAGGGGGTCGACGAGCAGTACTTC.

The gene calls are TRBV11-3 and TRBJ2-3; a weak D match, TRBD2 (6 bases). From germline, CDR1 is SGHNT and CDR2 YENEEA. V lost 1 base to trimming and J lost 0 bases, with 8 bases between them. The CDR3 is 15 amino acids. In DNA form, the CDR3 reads TGTGCCAGCAGCTTAGTGGGGACTAGCACAGATACGCAGTATTTT. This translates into CASSLVGTSTDTQYF.

CDR3 in amino acids: CASSQHGNYGYTF. CDR3 coding DNA: TGCGCCAGCAGCCAACACGGGAACTATGGCTACACCTTC. The V gene is TRBV10-1, the J gene TRBJ1-2; no firm D call. V lost 6 bases and J lost 2, with 10 bases in between. CDR3 size: 13 residues. The germline V gene encodes CDR1 WNHNN and CDR2 SYGVQD (reference sequence).

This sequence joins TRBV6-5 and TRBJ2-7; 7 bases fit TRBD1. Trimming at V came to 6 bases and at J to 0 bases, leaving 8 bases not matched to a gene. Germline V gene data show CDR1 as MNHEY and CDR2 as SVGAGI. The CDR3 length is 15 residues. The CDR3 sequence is CASSPRQGSSYEQYF. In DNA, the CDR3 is TGTGCCAGCAGCCCCCGACAGGGATCCTCCTACGAGCAGTACTTC.

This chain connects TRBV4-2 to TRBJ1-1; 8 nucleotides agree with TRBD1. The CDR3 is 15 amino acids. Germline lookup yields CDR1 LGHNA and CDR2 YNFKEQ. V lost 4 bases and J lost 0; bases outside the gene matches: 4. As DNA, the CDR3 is TGTGCCAGCAGCCCGGGACAGGTGATGAACACTGAAGCTTTCTTT. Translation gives CASSPGQVMNTEAFF.

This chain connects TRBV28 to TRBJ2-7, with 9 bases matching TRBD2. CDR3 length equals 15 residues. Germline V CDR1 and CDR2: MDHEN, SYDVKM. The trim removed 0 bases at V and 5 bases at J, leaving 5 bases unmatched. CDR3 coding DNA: TGTGCCAGCAGTTTATGGACTAGCGGACGGGACGAGCAGTACTTC. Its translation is CASSLWTSGRDEQYF.

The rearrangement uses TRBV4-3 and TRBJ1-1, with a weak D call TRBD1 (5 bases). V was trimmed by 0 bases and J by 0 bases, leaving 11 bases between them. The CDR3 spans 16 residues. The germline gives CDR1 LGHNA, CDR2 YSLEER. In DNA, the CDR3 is TGCGCCAGCAGCCAAGAAACAGGCGTTGTGAACACTGAAGCTTTCTTT. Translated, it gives CASSQETGVVNTEAFF.